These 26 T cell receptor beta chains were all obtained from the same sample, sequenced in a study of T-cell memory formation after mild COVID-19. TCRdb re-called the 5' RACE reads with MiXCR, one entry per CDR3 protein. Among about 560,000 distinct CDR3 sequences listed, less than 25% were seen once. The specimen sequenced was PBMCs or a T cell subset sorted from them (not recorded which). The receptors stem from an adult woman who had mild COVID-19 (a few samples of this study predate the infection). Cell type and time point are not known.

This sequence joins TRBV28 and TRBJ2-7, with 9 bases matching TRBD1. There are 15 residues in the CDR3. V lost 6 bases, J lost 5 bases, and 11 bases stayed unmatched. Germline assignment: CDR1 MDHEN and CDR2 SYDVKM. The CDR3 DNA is TGTGCCAGCAGGGGAAGGACAGGGGCTGTCCACGAGCAGTACTTC. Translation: CASRGRTGAVHEQYF.

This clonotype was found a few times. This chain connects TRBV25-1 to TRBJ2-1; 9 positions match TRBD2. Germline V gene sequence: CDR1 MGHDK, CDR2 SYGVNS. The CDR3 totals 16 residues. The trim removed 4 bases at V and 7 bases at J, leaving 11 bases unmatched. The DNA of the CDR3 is TGTGCCAGCAGTGGGACTAGCGTGAACCTAAGAAATGAGCAGTTCTTC. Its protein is CASSGTSVNLRNEQFF.

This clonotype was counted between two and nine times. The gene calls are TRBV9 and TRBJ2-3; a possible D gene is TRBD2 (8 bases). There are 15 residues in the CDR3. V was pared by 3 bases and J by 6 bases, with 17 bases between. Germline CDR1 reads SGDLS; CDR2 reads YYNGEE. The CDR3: CASSAGGTEVDTQYF. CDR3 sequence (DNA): TGTGCCAGCAGCGCGGGGGGGACAGAAGTGGATACGCAGTATTTT. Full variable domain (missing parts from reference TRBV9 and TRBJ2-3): DSGVTQTPKHLITATGQRVTLRCSPRSGDLSVYWYQQSLDQGLQFLIQYYNGEERAKGNILERFSAQQFPDLHSELNLSSLELGDSALYFCASSAGGTEVDTQYFGPGTRLTVL.

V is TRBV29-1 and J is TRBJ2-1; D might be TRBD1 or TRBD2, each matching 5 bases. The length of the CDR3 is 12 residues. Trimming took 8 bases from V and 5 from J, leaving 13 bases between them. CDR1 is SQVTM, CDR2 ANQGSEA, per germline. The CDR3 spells CSSGTINNEQFF. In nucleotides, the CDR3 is TGCAGCTCCGGGACGATTAACAATGAGCAGTTCTTC.

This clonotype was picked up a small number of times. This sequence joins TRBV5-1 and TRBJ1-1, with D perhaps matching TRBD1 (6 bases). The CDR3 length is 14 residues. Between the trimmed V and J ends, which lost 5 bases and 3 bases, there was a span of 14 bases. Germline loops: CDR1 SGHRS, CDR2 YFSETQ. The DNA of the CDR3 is TGCGCCAGCAGTCTGGCGCACAGGGACACTGAAGCTTTCTTT. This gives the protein CASSLAHRDTEAFF.

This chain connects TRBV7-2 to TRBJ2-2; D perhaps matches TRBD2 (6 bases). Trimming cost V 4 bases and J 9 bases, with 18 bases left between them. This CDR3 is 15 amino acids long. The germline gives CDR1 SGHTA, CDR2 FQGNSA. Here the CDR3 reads CASSYPGLPGRELFF. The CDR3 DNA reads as TGTGCCAGCAGCTATCCGGGACTCCCTGGGCGGGAGCTGTTTTTT.

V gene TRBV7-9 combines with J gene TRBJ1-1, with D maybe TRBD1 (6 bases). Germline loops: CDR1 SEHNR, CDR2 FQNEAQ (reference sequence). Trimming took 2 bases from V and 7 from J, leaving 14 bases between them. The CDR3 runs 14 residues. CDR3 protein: CASSLRSTGSEAFF. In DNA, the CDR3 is TGTGCCAGCAGCTTACGGTCGACAGGCAGTGAAGCTTTCTTT. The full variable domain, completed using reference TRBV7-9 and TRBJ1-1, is DTGVSQNPRHKITKRGQNVTFRCDPISEHNRLYWYRQTLGQGPEFLTYFQNEAQLEKSRLLSDRFSAERPKGSFSTLEIQRTEQGDSAMYLCASSLRSTGSEAFFGQGTRLTVV.

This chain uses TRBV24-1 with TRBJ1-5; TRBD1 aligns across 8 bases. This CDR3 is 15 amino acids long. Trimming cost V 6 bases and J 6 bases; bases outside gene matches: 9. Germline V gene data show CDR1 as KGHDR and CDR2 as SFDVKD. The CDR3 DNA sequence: TGTGCCACCAGTCGCCCACAACAGGGGGGTCAGCCCCAGCATTTT. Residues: CATSRPQQGGQPQHF.

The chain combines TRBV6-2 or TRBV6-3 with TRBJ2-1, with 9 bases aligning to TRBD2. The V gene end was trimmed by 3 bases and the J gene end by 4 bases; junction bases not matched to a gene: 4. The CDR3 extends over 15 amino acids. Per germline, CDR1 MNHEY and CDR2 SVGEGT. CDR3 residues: CASSYRAGGYNEQFF. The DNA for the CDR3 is TGTGCCAGCAGTTATAGAGCGGGAGGTTACAATGAGCAGTTCTTC.

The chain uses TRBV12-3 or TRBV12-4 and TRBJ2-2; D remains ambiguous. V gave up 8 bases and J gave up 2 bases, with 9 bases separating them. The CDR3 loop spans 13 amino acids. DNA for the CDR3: TGTGCCAGCCAGACTGGAAACACCGGGGAGCTGTTTTTT. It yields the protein CASQTGNTGELFF.

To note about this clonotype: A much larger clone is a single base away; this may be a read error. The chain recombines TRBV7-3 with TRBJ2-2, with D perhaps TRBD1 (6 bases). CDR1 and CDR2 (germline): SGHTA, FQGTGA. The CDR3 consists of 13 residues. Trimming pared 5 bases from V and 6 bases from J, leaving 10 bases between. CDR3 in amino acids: CASSPTGPGELFF. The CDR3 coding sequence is TGTGCCAGCAGCCCCACAGGGCCCGGGGAGCTGTTTTTT.

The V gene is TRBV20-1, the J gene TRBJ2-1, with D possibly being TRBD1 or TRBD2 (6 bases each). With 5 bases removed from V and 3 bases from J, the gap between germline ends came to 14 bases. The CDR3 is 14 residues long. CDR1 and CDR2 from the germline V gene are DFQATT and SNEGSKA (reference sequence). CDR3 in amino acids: CSALRGPNYNEQFF. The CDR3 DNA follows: TGCAGTGCTTTACGGGGGCCTAACTACAATGAGCAGTTCTTC.

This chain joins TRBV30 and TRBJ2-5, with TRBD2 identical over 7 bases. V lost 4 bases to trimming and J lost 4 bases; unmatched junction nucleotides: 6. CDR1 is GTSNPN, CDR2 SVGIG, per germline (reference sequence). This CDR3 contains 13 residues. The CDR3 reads CAWNVGGGETQYF. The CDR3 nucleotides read TGTGCCTGGAACGTTGGCGGGGGAGAGACCCAGTACTTC.

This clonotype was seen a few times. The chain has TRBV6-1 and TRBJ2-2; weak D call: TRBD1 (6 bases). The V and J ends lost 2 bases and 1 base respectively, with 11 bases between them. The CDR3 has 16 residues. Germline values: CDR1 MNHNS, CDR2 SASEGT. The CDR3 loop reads CASSESAGVNTGELFF. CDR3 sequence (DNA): TGTGCCAGCAGTGAAAGCGCAGGGGTGAACACCGGGGAGCTGTTTTTT.

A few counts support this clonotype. CDR3 sequence: CASRWDSTSPSEQYF. The CDR3 DNA follows: TGTGCCAGCAGGTGGGACAGTACCTCACCTAGCGAGCAGTACTTC. V is TRBV2 and J is TRBJ2-7, with TRBD1 identical over 7 bases. V was clipped by 6 bases and J by 6 bases; unmatched bases: 14. This CDR3 has 15 residues. Per germline, CDR1 SNHLY and CDR2 FYNNEI. Full variable domain (outside the CDR3, taken from reference TRBV2 and TRBJ2-7): EPEVTQTPSHQVTQMGQEVILRCVPISNHLYFYWYRQILGQKVEFLVSFYNNEISEKSEIFDDQFSVERPDGSNFTLKIRSTKLEDSAMYFCASRWDSTSPSEQYFGPGTRLTVT.

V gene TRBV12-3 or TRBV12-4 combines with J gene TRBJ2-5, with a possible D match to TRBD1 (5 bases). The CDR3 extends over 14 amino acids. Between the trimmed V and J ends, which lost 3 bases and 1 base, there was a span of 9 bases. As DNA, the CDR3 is TGTGCCAGCAGTTTTGTCGACAGCCAAGAGACCCAGTACTTC. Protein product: CASSFVDSQETQYF.

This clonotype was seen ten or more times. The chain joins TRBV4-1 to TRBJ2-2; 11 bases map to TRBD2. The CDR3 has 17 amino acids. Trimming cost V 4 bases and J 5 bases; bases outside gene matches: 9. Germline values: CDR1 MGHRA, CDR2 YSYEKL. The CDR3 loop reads CASSPESLAGGTGELFF. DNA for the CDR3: TGCGCCAGCAGCCCCGAGTCCCTAGCGGGGGGAACCGGGGAGCTGTTTTTT.

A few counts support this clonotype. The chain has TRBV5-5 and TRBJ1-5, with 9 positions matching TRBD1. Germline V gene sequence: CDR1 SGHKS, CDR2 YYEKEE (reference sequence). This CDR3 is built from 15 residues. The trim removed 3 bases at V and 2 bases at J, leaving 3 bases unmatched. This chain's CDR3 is CASSWGQGGNQPQHF. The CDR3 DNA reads TGTGCCAGCAGCTGGGGACAGGGAGGCAATCAGCCCCAGCATTTT.

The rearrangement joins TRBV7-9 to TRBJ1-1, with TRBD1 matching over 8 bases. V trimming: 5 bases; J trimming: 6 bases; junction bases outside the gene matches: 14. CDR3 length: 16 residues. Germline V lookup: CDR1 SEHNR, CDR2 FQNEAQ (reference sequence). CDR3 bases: TGTGCCAGCAGCCCTCCTGTAGGCAGGGGGCTAGCTGAAGCTTTCTTT. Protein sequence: CASSPPVGRGLAEAFF.

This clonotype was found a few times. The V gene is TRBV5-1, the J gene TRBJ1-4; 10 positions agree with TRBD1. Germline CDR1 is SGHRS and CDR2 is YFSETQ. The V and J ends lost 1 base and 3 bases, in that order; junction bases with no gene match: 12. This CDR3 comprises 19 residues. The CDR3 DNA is TGCGCCAGCAGCTTGCTCGGGCGACAGGGGGCTAGATCTAATGAAAAACTGTTTTTT. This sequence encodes CASSLLGRQGARSNEKLFF.

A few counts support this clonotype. The CDR3 sequence is CASSFGLRGPAPDTQYF. The CDR3 region has the DNA TGTGCCAGCAGCTTTGGCCTAAGAGGGCCGGCACCGGATACGCAGTATTTT. The chain uses TRBV11-3 and TRBJ2-3; D may be TRBD2 (5 bases). Germline V gene lookup returns CDR1 SGHNT and CDR2 YENEEA. Trimming took off 3 bases at V and 6 bases at J, with 22 bases between the two ends. CDR3 length: 17 amino acids.

The chain's CDR3 is CASSFVGEKLFF. In DNA, the CDR3 is TGTGCCAGCAGCTTTGTTGGTGAAAAACTGTTTTTT. The chain is built from TRBV7-8 and TRBJ1-4; no definite D call. Germline CDR1 reads SGHVS; CDR2 reads FQNEAQ. V shed 3 bases and J shed 7 bases, with 6 bases lying between them. This CDR3 has 12 amino acids. Using reference TRBV7-8 and TRBJ1-4 for the parts outside the CDR3, the full variable domain is GAGVSQSPRYKVAKRGQDVALRCDPISGHVSLFWYQQALGQGPEFLTYFQNEAQLDKSGLPSDRFFAERPEGSVSTLKIQRTQQEDSAVYLCASSFVGEKLFFGSGTQLSVL.

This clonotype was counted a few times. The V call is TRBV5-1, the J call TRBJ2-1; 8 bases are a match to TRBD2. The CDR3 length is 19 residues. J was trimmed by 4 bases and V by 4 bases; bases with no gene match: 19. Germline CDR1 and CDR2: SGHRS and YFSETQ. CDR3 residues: CASSLFVARLAQNYNEQFF. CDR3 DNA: TGCGCCAGCAGCCTCTTTGTGGCCCGACTAGCGCAAAATTACAATGAGCAGTTCTTC.

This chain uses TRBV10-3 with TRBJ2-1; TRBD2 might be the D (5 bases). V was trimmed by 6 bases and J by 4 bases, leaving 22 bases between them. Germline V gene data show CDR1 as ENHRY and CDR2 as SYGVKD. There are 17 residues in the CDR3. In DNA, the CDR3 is TGTGCCATCAGCCGCTCCAAGGACTCCTCCCTATACAATGAGCAGTTCTTC. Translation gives CAISRSKDSSLYNEQFF.

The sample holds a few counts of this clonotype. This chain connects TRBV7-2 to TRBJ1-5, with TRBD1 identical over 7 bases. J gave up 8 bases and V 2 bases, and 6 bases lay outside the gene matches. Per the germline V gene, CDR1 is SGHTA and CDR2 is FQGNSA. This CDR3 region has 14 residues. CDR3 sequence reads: CASSLHRGREPQHF. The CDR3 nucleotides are TGTGCCAGCAGCTTACACAGGGGCCGGGAGCCCCAGCATTTT.

The CDR3 region is CASTTGGDIQYF. The CDR3 DNA follows: TGTGCCAGCACCACAGGGGGGGACATTCAGTACTTC. The rearrangement links TRBV28 to TRBJ2-4; possible D gene TRBD1, 8 bases. Trimming shortened V by 7 bases and J by 8 bases, and 12 bases separated the two germline ends. In germline, CDR1 is MDHEN, CDR2 SYDVKM. This CDR3 spans 12 amino acids.